The 9 T cell receptor beta chains given below trace back to one sample, sequenced in a study of T-cell reconstitution after alpha-beta-depleted transplantation in children. Unique molecular identifiers were built into the TCRbeta library. MiXCR, run by TCRdb on the PCR reads, gives a single entry per CDR3 protein. The sample consists of 200,000 to 250,000 distinct CDR3 sequences, approximately 10% of them appearing once. The sequencing here drew on PBMCs from the stem cell graft donor, taken from the stem cell graft. The receptor set was obtained from a human donor who donated a stem cell graft to a child with acute lymphoblastic leukemia.

This clonotype was observed at least ten times. The V gene is TRBV12-3 or TRBV12-4, the J gene TRBJ1-1, with D perhaps TRBD1 (5 bases). V was clipped by 6 bases and J by 0 bases, with 14 bases between them. The CDR3 loop spans 15 amino acids. Written as DNA, the CDR3 is TGTGCCAGCAGCCCCTTCGGGACGTTGAACACTGAAGCTTTCTTT. It yields the protein CASSPFGTLNTEAFF.

This clonotype was observed at least ten times. The V gene is TRBV29-1, the J gene TRBJ2-1; maybe TRBD2 (5 bases). CDR1 and CDR2 (germline): SQVTM, ANQGSEA. CDR3 length: 15 residues. The V end was cut by 1 base, the J end by 2 bases, with 12 bases between. CDR3: CSVEVRGMPYNEQFF. CDR3 DNA: TGCAGCGTTGAAGTACGAGGGATGCCCTACAATGAGCAGTTCTTC.

This clonotype was detected many times. The rearrangement uses TRBV27 and TRBJ2-7; 7 nucleotides align to TRBD2. V trimming: 3 bases; J trimming: 3 bases; junction bases outside the gene matches: 8. Germline V gene lookup returns CDR1 MNHEY and CDR2 SMNVEV (reference sequence). This CDR3 contains 15 residues. The CDR3: CASSFPSREGYEQYF. The CDR3 bases are TGTGCCAGCAGTTTTCCATCTAGGGAGGGCTACGAGCAGTACTTC.

The rearrangement joins TRBV12-3 or TRBV12-4 to TRBJ1-5, with D perhaps matching TRBD1 (5 bases). The CDR3 covers 14 residues. Trimming stripped 7 bases from V and 3 bases from J, with 13 bases between. The CDR3 loop reads CASTDRAYNQPQHF. The CDR3 DNA sequence: TGTGCCAGCACCGACAGAGCCTACAATCAGCCCCAGCATTTT.

The chain links TRBV5-1 to TRBJ2-5, with D perhaps TRBD2 (7 bases). CDR1 is SGHRS, CDR2 YFSETQ, per germline. This CDR3 region has 16 residues. Trimming removed 6 bases from V and 2 bases from J, with 20 bases in between. DNA of the CDR3: TGCGCCAGCACCAAAACGCGTGGGGGGGCACAAGAGACCCAGTACTTC. Its translation: CASTKTRGGAQETQYF.

This clonotype was detected ten times or more. DNA for the CDR3: TGTGCCAGCAGTGACTCCCAAGCGGGGGGGCCCACAGATACGCAGTATTTT. Its protein product is CASSDSQAGGPTDTQYF. The chain combines TRBV6-4 with TRBJ2-3, with TRBD2 identical over 10 bases. CDR3 length: 17 amino acids. J gave up 2 bases and V 0 bases, and 5 bases lay outside the gene matches. CDR1 and CDR2 (germline): MRHNA, SNTAGT.

This clonotype appeared many times. V usage is TRBV5-1 and J usage is TRBJ2-7; maybe TRBD1 (5 bases). The CDR3 is made up of 14 amino acids. V was cut by 4 bases and J by 0 bases, with 11 bases left in between. Germline V lookup: CDR1 SGHRS, CDR2 YFSETQ. The CDR3 here is CASSIDRRSYEQYF. CDR3 nucleotide sequence: TGCGCCAGCAGCATAGACAGACGCTCCTACGAGCAGTACTTC.

This clonotype was recorded at least ten times. V gene TRBV12-5 combines with J gene TRBJ1-1; TRBD1 matches at 9 bases. Germline V lookup: CDR1 LGHNT, CDR2 FRNRAP. The CDR3 contains 14 residues. V was clipped by 6 bases and J by 4 bases; unmatched bases: 6. The CDR3 DNA follows: TGTGCTAGTGGCACAGGGGGCGTGAGCACTGAAGCTTTCTTT. It is translated as CASGTGGVSTEAFF.

This clonotype appeared many times. This chain uses TRBV3-1 with TRBJ1-1, with D possibly being TRBD1 (6 bases). V lost 0 bases and J lost 8, with 25 bases in between. The CDR3 sequence is 18 residues long. Germline V gives CDR1 LGHDT, CDR2 YNNKEL (reference sequence). As DNA, the CDR3 is TGTGCCAGCAGCCAAGATCTTATATGGGGTCAGGGGTTGACCGAAGCTTTCTTT. The encoded protein is CASSQDLIWGQGLTEAFF.